This T cell receptor (beta chain) was captured by sequencing in a study of CD8 T cells in Susac syndrome. cDNA came from about 0.5 to 1 ug RNA primed by random hexamers. TCRdb ran MiXCR on the immunoSEQ multiplex PCR reads and lists one entry per CDR3 protein. The data hold some 300,000 distinct CDR3 sequences, with around 91% observed a single time. Sequencing was done on a sample of CD8+ T cells from PBMCs. The TCR originated in a human donor with multiple sclerosis.

As DNA, the CDR3 is TGTGCCAGCAGTGAAGGAACAGGGCTTTATGGCTACACCTTC. This translates into CASSEGTGLYGYTF. V and J are TRBV25-1 and TRBJ1-2; a possible D gene is TRBD1 (6 bases). This CDR3 spans 14 amino acids. Germline CDR1 and CDR2: MGHDK and SYGVNS. The germline V and J ends were trimmed by 2 bases and 5 bases, with 12 bases remaining between them.